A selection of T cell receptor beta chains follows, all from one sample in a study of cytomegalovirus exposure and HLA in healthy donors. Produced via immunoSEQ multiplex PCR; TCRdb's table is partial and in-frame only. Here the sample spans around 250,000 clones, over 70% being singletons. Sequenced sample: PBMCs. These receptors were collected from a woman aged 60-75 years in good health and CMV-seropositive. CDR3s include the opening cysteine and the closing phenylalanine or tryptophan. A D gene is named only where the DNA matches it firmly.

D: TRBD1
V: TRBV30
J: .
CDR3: CAWSVPRTGPDEQYF

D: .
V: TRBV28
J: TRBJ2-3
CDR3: CASSFQRVAAGADTQYF

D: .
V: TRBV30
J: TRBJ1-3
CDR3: CAWSVGGGVTGNTIYF

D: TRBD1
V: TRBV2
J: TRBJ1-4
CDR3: CASGLQGLGEKLFF

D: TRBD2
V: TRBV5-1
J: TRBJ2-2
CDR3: CASSGSGLAGAAGELFF

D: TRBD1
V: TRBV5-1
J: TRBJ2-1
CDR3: CASSFRTGAYNEQFF

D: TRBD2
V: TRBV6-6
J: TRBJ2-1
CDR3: CATRQTSGKNEQFF

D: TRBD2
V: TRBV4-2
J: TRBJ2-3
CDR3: CASSQTPGLSDTQYF

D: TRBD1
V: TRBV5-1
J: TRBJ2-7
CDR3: CASSLLGDRFSYEQYF

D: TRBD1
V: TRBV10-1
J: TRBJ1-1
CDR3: CASSATGGNTEAFF

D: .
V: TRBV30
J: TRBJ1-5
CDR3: CAWSPGGGNQPQHF

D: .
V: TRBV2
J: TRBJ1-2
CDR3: CASNRDNVDYGYTF

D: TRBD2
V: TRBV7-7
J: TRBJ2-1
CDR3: CASSLGGSFEQFF

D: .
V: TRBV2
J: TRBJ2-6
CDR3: CASGSGGANVLTF

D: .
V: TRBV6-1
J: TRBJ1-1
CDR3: CASSEQTGTYEAFF

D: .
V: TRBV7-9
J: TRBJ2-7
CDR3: CASSLDGISYEQYF

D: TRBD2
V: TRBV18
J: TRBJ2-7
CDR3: CASSPTTSGSNEQYF

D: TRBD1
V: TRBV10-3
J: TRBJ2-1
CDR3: CAISDPGGQGTRGNEQFF

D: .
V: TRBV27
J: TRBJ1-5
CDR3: CASSSTGYQPQHF

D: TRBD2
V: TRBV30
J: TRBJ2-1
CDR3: CAWSVLGTSGSNEQFF

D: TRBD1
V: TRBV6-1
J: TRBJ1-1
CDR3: CASGRQGRAFF

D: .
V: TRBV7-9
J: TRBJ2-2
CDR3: CASSYNPGVSNTGELFF

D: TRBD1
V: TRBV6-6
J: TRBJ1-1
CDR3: CASRAGTGAIGGIF

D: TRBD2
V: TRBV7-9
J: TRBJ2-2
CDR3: CASSLTGGNTGELFF

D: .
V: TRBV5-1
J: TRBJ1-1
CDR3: CASKGIMNTEAFF

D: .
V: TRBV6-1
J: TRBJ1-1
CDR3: CASSRLQGTEAFF

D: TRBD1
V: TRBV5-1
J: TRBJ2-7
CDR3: CASSPRTGGPLYEQYF

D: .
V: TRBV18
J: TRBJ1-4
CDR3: CASSDREREKLFF

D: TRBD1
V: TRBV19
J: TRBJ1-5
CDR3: CASSRGTGLRNQPQHF

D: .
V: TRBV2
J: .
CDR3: CASSDRMDYEQYF

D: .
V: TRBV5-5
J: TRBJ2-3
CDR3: CASRNTGYPTDTQYF

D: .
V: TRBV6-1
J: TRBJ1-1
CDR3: CASSESRVSHEAFF

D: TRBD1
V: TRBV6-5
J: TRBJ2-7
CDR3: CASSYDPGQGAREQYF

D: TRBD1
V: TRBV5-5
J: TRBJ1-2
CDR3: CASSLAAYIGTGIDGYTF

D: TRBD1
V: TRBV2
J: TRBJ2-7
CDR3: CAAVVRDRRWGTYEQYF

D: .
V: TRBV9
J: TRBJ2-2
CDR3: CASSVSLRGSNTGELFF

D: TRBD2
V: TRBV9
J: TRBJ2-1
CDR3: CASSVSGDSGSKGGQFF

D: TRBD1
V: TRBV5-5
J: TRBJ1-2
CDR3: CASGQGAYGYTF

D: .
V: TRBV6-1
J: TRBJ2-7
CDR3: CASKLTPLLPYEQYF

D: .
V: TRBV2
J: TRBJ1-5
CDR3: CASSVEQGDQPQHF

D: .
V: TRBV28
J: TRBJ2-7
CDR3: CASSLWGSPSYEQYF

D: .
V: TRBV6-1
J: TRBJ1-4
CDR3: CASNSGTSSNEKLFF

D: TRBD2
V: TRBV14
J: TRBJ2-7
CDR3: CASSLYSGRETYEQYF

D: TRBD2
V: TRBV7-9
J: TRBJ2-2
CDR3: CASSLAPGTSTGELFF

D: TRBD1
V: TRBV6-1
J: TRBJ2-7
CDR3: CASVNSGTGVYGQYF

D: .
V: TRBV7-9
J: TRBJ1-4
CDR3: CASSSRDITDLREKLFF

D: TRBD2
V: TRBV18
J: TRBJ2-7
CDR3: CASSPSGAGAPYEQYF

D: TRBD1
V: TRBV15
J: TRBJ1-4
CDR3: CATSRGTGGGEKLFF

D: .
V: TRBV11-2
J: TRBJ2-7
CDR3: CASSLGQVYEQYF

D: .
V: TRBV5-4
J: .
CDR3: CASSILGERKSSYEQYF

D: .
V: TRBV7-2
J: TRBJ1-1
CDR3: CASSLSREAFF